This paragraph reports one T cell receptor beta chain. Antigen unknown. The table came from immunoSEQ multiplex PCR; TCRdb's copy has only in-frame clones and leaves some out. Of around 120,000 clones listed, less than 90% are singletons. Germline V gene lookup returns CDR1 LGHDT and CDR2 YNNKEL (reference sequence). The CDR3 is made up of 14 amino acids. J gave up 7 bases and V 4 bases, and 5 bases lay outside the gene matches. These data belong to a study of T cell responses to AZD1222 COVID-19 vaccine. Findings of the study overall: Most donors were white British, females outnumbered males, and clonal diversity was possibly underestimated. CD4 TCRs associated with vaccination spanned spike, dominating at 160-218 and 743-854.

The chain recombines TRBV3-1 (or the pseudogene TRBV3-2) with TRBJ2-1; 9 nucleotides match TRBD2. Sequenced here: peripheral blood, sampled on day 0 of AZD1222 vaccination. This TCR was recovered from an adult in good health. The CDR3 protein is CASSRSGRGNEQFF. DNA for the CDR3: TGTGCCAGCAGCCGTAGCGGGAGAGGAAATGAGCAGTTCTTC.